This passage covers 16 T cell receptor beta chains from one sample sequenced in a study of cytomegalovirus exposure and HLA in healthy donors. Primers: 60 Vbeta forward and 13 Jbeta reverse. The assay was immunoSEQ multiplex PCR, and TCRdb's table has in-frame clones only and misses some. The data contain approximately 110,000 clones, 15% of them singletons. The specimen was PBMCs. Receptor source: a woman between 18 and 30 years old in good health and CMV-seronegative.

The CDR3 here is CASHAGGAPYEQYF. CDR3 DNA: TGCGCCAGCCACGCGGGGGGGGCCCCTTACGAGCAGTACTTC. The chain recombines TRBV5-1 with TRBJ2-7; TRBD2 aligns across 9 bases. The V segment lost 7 bases and the J segment 4 bases; nucleotides outside the gene matches: 9. CDR3 size: 14 residues. Germline V gives CDR1 SGHRS, CDR2 YFSETQ.

The table lists this clone with a few counts. This sequence joins TRBV4-2 and TRBJ2-7; D may be TRBD2 (5 bases). V was shortened by 0 bases and J by 6 bases, with 9 bases between the two germline ends. The CDR3 covers 13 residues. Germline V CDR1 and CDR2: LGHNA, YNFKEQ. The CDR3 reads CASSQDRSGEQYF. The CDR3, as DNA: TGTGCCAGCAGCCAAGATAGAAGCGGCGAGCAGTACTTC.

The J gene is TRBJ2-2, the V gene TRBV7-3; D call uncertain. Trimming removed 6 bases at V and 7 bases at J, with 9 bases between. The CDR3 totals 12 residues. Germline assignment: CDR1 SGHTA and CDR2 FQGTGA. The CDR3 DNA reads TGTGCCAGCAGTAAACGAGACGGGGAGCTGTTTTTT. Protein: CASSKRDGELFF.

This clone has more than one count but fewer than ten. This rearrangement joins TRBV6-5 to TRBJ2-3; 8 bases align to TRBD2. Trimming at V came to 6 bases and at J to 4 bases, leaving 6 bases not matched to a gene. The CDR3 consists of 14 residues. Germline values: CDR1 MNHEY, CDR2 SVGAGI. CDR3 in amino acids: CASSERERPDTQYF. DNA of the CDR3: TGTGCCAGCAGCGAGCGGGAGCGCCCAGATACGCAGTATTTT.

The V call is TRBV5-4, the J call TRBJ2-7; TRBD2 matches 16 bases. The CDR3 covers 17 residues. The germline CDR1 and CDR2 sequences are SGHNT and YYREEE (reference sequence). The ends lost 4 bases at V and 4 bases at J; junction bases unmatched: 8. The CDR3 loop is CASSPGTSGRAEYEQYF. The CDR3, as DNA: TGTGCCAGCAGCCCGGGGACTAGCGGGAGGGCCGAATACGAGCAGTACTTC.

The rearrangement links TRBV30 to TRBJ1-2; D gene uncertain. Per the germline V gene, CDR1 is GTSNPN and CDR2 is SVGIG (reference sequence). The CDR3 consists of 13 residues. Trimming took 2 bases from V and 9 from J, leaving 16 bases between them. The DNA for the CDR3 is TGTGCCTGGAGTTGGGGAGGGCGGGGTTGCTACACCTTC. Amino acid sequence: CAWSWGGRGCYTF.

The gene calls are TRBV19 and TRBJ1-5; 12 bases line up with TRBD1. The CDR3 spans 14 residues. CDR1 LNHDA and CDR2 SQIVND come from the germline V gene (reference sequence). Trimming at V came to 10 bases and at J to 6 bases, leaving 7 bases not matched to a gene. The CDR3 sequence is CATGDRGQGQPQHF. CDR3 nucleotides: TGTGCCACTGGGGACAGGGGGCAGGGTCAGCCCCAGCATTTT.

This chain's CDR3 is CASSRDRPSNTGELFF. The CDR3 DNA reads as TGCGCCAGCAGCCGGGACAGACCCTCGAACACCGGGGAGCTGTTTTTT. The J gene is TRBJ2-2, the V gene TRBV5-1; 7 bases match TRBD1. From germline, CDR1 is SGHRS and CDR2 YFSETQ. Trimming at V came to 4 bases and at J to 0 bases, leaving 6 bases not matched to a gene. The CDR3 sequence is 16 residues long.

The chain is built from TRBV10-2 and TRBJ2-5; TRBD2 agrees at 8 bases. After removal of 2 bases from V and 5 bases from J, the junction contained 7 bases not matched to a gene. CDR1 is WSHSY, CDR2 SAAADI, per germline. This CDR3 has 15 residues. CDR3 nucleotide sequence: TGCGCCAGCAGTGAGGCGTCTAGCGGGCGGGAGACCCAGTACTTC. Encoded protein: CASSEASSGRETQYF.

The V gene is TRBV5-1, the J gene TRBJ1-1; maybe TRBD1 (6 bases). The CDR3 sequence is 12 residues long. Trimming stripped 4 bases from V and 7 bases from J, with 11 bases between. Germline V gene lookup returns CDR1 SGHRS and CDR2 YFSETQ. Here the CDR3 reads CASSRTDGEAFF. The CDR3 coding sequence is TGCGCCAGCAGCAGGACAGACGGTGAAGCTTTCTTT. Complete variable domain (other parts from reference TRBV5-1 and TRBJ1-1): KAGVTQTPRYLIKTRGQQVTLSCSPISGHRSVSWYQQTPGQGLQFLFEYFSETQRNKGNFPGRFSGRQFSNSRSEMNVSTLELGDSALYLCASSRTDGEAFFGQGTRLTVV.

This clone was counted a few times. V gene TRBV28 combines with J gene TRBJ1-1, with D perhaps TRBD1 (5 bases). Deletions cut 2 bases from V and 1 base from J, with 5 bases between. CDR1 and CDR2 (germline): MDHEN, SYDVKM. The CDR3 covers 13 residues. The CDR3 reads CASSLTGNTEAFF. Here the CDR3 DNA reads TGTGCCAGCAGTTTAACAGGGAACACTGAAGCTTTCTTT.

This clone was detected only a few times. V and J are TRBV9 and TRBJ2-1, with 16 nucleotides matching TRBD2. The CDR3 runs to 18 residues. The V segment lost 1 base and the J segment 6 bases; nucleotides outside the gene matches: 7. The germline V gene has CDR1 SGDLS and CDR2 YYNGEE. The DNA for the CDR3 is TGTGCCAGCAGCGTATGGGGGACTAGCGGGAGGGCGGCCAATGAGCAGTTCTTC. Amino acids: CASSVWGTSGRAANEQFF.

The chain uses TRBV7-3 and TRBJ1-5; unclear D gene. The CDR3 loop spans 13 amino acids. CDR1 SGHTA and CDR2 FQGTGA come from the germline V gene. V dropped 1 base and J dropped 5 bases, with 6 bases sitting between them. CDR3 DNA sequence: TGTGCCAGCAGCTTAAAAGCCGATCAGCCCCAGCATTTT. Encoded protein: CASSLKADQPQHF.

A few counts support this clone. The chain is built from TRBV19 and TRBJ2-7, with a possible D match to TRBD1 (5 bases). Trimming took off 3 bases at V and 2 bases at J, with 8 bases between the two ends. The CDR3 covers 13 residues. Germline assignment: CDR1 LNHDA and CDR2 SQIVND (reference sequence). The CDR3 DNA reads as TGTGCCAGTAGTATGGCAGGGCCCTACGAGCAGTACTTC. Protein: CASSMAGPYEQYF.

The chain combines TRBV2 with TRBJ2-5, with TRBD1 identical over 7 bases. With 5 bases clipped from V and 5 bases from J, the junction kept 5 bases outside the gene matches. Germline V gene lookup returns CDR1 SNHLY and CDR2 FYNNEI. The CDR3 spans 13 residues. CDR3 bases: TGTGCCAGCAGTCCACAGGGGATGGAGACCCAGTACTTC. It encodes CASSPQGMETQYF.

This clone has more than one count but fewer than ten. J is TRBJ2-7 and V is TRBV7-3; TRBD1 might be the D (6 bases). In germline, CDR1 is SGHTA, CDR2 FQGTGA. CDR3 length: 17 amino acids. V lost 0 bases and J 3 bases, leaving 18 bases between the germline ends. The CDR3 here is CASSLTPIGQNRYEQYF. The CDR3 nucleotides are TGTGCCAGCAGCTTAACGCCCATAGGACAGAACCGCTACGAGCAGTACTTC.